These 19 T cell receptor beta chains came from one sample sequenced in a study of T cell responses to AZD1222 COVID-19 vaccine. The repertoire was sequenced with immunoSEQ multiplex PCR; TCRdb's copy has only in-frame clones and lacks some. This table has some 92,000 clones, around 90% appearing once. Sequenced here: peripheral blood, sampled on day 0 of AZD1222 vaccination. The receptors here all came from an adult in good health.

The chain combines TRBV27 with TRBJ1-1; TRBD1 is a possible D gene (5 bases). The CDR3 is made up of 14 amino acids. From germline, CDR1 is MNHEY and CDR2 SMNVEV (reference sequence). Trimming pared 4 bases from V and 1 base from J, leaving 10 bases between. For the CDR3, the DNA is TGTGCCAGCAGTTCAGGGTTTGGGAACACTGAAGCTTTCTTT. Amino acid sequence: CASSSGFGNTEAFF.

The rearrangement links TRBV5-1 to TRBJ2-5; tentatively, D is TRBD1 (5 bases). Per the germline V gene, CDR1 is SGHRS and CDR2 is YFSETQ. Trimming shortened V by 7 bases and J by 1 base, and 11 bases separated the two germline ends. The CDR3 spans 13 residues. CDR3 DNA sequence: TGCGCCAGCCGCCAGGGCAGCCAAGAGACCCAGTACTTC. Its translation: CASRQGSQETQYF.

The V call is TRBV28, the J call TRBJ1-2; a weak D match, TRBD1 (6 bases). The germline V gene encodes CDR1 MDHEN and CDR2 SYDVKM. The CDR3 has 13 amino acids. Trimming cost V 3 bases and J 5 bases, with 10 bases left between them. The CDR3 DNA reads TGTGCCAGCAGTTTGGGGGGGGCTTATGGCTACACCTTC. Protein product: CASSLGGAYGYTF.

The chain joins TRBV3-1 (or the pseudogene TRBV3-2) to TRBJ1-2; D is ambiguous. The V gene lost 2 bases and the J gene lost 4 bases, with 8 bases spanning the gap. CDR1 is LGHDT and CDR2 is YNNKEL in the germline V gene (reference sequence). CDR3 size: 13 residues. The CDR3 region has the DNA TGTGCCAGCAGCCAATGGCAGGTCTATGGCTACACCTTC. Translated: CASSQWQVYGYTF.

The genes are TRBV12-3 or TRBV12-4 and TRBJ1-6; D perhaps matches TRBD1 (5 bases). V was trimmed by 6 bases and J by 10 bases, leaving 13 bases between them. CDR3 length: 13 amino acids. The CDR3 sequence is CASSRAQGSPLHF. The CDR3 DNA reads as TGTGCCAGCAGCCGGGCCCAGGGCTCACCCCTCCACTTT.

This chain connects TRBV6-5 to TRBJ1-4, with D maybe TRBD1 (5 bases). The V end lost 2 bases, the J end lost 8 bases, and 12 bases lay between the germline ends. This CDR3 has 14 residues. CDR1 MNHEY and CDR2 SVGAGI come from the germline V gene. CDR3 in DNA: TGTGCCAGCAGTTACGACATGAGGGGAGAAAAACTGTTTTTT. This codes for CASSYDMRGEKLFF.

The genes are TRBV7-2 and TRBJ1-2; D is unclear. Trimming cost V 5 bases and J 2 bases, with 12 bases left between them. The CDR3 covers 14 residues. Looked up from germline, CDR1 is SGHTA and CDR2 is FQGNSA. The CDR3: CASSPREKNYGYTF. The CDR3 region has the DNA TGTGCCAGCAGCCCCAGAGAAAAAAACTATGGCTACACCTTC.

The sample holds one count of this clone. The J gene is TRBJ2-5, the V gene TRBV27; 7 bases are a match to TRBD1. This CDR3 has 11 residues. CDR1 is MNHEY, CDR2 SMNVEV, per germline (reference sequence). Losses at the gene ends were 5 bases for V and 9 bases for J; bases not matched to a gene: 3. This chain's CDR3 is CASSTQGAQYF. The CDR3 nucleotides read TGTGCCAGCAGTACGCAGGGGGCCCAGTACTTC.

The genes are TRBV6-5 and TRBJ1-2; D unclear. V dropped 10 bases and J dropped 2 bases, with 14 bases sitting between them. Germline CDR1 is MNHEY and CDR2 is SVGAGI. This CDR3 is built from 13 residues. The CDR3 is CAMWEERNYGYTF. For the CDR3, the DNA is TGTGCCATGTGGGAGGAAAGAAACTATGGCTACACCTTC.

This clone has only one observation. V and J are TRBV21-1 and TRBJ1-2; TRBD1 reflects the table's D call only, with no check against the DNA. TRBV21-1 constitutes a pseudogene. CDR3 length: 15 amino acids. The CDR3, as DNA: TGTGCCAGCAGCGCCGACAGGGTGAGGTCGAAGGGCTACACCTTC. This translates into CASSADRVRSKGYTF.

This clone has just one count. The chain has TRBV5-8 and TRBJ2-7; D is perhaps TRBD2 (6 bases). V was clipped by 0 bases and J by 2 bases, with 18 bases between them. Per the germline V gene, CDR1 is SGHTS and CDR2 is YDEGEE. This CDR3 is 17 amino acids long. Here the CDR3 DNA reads TGTGCCAGCAGCTTGGCCAATGTGGCGCGGGATACCTACGAGCAGTACTTC. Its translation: CASSLANVARDTYEQYF.

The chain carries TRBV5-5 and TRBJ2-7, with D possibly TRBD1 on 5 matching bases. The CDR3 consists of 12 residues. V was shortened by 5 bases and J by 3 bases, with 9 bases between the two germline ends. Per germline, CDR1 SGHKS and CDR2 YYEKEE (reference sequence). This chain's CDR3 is CASRQGDYEQYF. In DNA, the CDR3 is TGTGCCAGCAGGCAGGGCGACTACGAGCAGTACTTC.

As DNA, the CDR3 is TGTGCCACTACGGGACTAACCCCTTACAATGAGCAGTTCTTC. As protein: CATTGLTPYNEQFF. The chain joins TRBV19 to TRBJ2-1; 7 bases fit TRBD2. CDR1 and CDR2 (germline): LNHDA, SQIVND (reference sequence). J gave up 4 bases and V 10 bases, and 10 bases lay outside the gene matches. The CDR3 is 14 residues long.

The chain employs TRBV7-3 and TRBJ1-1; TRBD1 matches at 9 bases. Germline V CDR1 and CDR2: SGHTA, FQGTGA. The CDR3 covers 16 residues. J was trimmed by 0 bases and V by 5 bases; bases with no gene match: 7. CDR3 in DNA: TGTGCCAGCAGCCCGGGACAGGGAGGGTTGAACACTGAAGCTTTCTTT. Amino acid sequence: CASSPGQGGLNTEAFF.

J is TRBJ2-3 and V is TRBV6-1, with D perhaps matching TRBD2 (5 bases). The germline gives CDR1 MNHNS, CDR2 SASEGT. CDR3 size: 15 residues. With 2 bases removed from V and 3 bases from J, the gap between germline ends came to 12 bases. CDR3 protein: CASSEFGVGTDTQYF. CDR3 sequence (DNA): TGTGCCAGCAGTGAATTCGGGGTAGGGACAGATACGCAGTATTTT.

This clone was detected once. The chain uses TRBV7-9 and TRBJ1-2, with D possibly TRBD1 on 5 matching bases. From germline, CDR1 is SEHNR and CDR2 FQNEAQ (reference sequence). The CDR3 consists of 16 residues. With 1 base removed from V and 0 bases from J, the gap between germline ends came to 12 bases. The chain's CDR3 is CASSLGWGRANYGYTF. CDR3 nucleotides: TGTGCCAGCAGCTTAGGTTGGGGCAGGGCTAACTATGGCTACACCTTC.

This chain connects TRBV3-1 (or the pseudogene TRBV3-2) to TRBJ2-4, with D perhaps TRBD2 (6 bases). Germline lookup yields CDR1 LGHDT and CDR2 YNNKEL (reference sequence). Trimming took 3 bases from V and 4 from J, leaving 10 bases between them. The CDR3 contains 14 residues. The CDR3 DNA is TGTGCCAGCAGCCAGGGGGAGGTTAAAAACATTCAGTACTTC. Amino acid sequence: CASSQGEVKNIQYF.

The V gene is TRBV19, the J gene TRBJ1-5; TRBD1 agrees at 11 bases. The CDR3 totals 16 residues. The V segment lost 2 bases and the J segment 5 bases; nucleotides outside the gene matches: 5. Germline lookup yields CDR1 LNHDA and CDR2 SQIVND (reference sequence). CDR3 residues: CASSIQGTGGDQPQHF. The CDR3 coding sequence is TGTGCCAGTAGTATACAGGGGACAGGGGGAGATCAGCCCCAGCATTTT.

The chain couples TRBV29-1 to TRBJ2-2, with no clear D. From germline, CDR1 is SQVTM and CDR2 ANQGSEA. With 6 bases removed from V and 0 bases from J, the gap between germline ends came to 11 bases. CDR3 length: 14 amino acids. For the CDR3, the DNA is TGCAGCGTGGCAGAGAACGCGAACACCGGGGAGCTGTTTTTT. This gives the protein CSVAENANTGELFF.